The entry that follows covers one T cell receptor beta chain sequence. Authors' methods: Amplifying reference gene primers gave estimates of nucleated cell counts. Profiling relied on immunoSEQ multiplex PCR, and the TCRdb table lists in-frame clones only, not all of them. D and trimming were read from the DNA, whereas the V and J calls and clone size are those reported in that table. The sample shows 350,000 to 550,000 clones, about 89% of them seen only once. This entry comes from a study of blood T cell repertoires in COVID-19. Overall study context: Researchers got acute and convalescent COVID-19 samples from the United States, Italy and Spain. PBMCs, B-cell-depleted T cells, or T cells provided the cDNA or gDNA that made up the material.

Per germline, CDR1 SEHNR and CDR2 FQNEAQ (reference sequence). V was pared by 6 bases and J by 3 bases, with 4 bases of the junction left unmatched. The CDR3 runs to 15 residues. The chain combines TRBV7-9 with TRBJ1-4; 10 nucleotides line up with TRBD1. The sequence was collected from a woman aged 30 to 39 with acute or convalescent COVID-19. Sequenced sample: peripheral blood. CDR3 region: CASSLDRGANEKLFF. The CDR3 nucleotides are TGTGCCAGCAGTCTGGACAGGGGGGCTAATGAAAAACTGTTTTTT.